This entry concerns a single T cell receptor beta chain. Its target is not known. The data originate from a study of Graves' ophthalmopathy and Graves' hyperthyroidism. Study-wide findings and caveats: Most thyroid clonotypes expanded beyond 0.001 frequency were also found in blood.

The TCR beta CDR3 regions underwent amplification from RNA transcripts. Second-round multiplex PCR followed a first-round RT-PCR using HTBI primers. TCRdb analysed the multiplex PCR reads with MiXCR anew, one entry per CDR3 protein. The profile shows hundreds of thousands of distinct CDR3 sequences, more than 20% of them singletons. The hyperthyroidism patients had a new diagnosis of under 2 months' duration and were aged 18 to 65. Trimming removed 4 bases from V and 6 bases from J, with 16 bases in between. The CDR3 totals 15 residues. CDR1 is LNHDA, CDR2 SQIVND, per germline (reference sequence). V and J are TRBV19 and TRBJ1-5; D is ambiguous. Material for sequencing was peripheral blood. This sequence was found in a woman between 18 and 29 years old with stable Graves' hyperthyroidism. The CDR3 sequence: CASSTRRGSRQPQHF. DNA for the CDR3: TGTGCCAGTAGTACCCGAAGAGGGTCACGTCAGCCCCAGCATTTT.